This T cell receptor (beta chain) is drawn from a study of cytomegalovirus exposure and HLA in healthy donors. Notes on this clone: Its antigen is as yet unknown. At one boundary the junction diverges from the germline segment, which might be a read error.

This CDR3 spans 13 amino acids. CDR1 is LNHDA and CDR2 is SQIVND in the germline V gene (reference sequence). Notes on the study in general: Later analysis found that TCR beta chains associated with HLA were more clonally expanded than other, equally common chains. Near-uniform donor sequencing depth was presumed by presence/absence analyses. An ancestry cluster, one associated with Asian ancestry, reportedly showed fewer N-insertions than the approximately 670-donor mean in a later analysis.

60 Vbeta and 13 Jbeta primers were used in PCR. Data came from immunoSEQ multiplex PCR; TCRdb stores just in-frame clones and leaves some out. This sample has about 200,000 clones, with about 78% found just once. This TCR came from a woman younger than 45 in good health and CMV-seronegative. The material sequenced was PBMCs. The rearrangement links TRBV19 to TRBJ2-7, with D possibly being TRBD1 (5 bases). The CDR3 protein is CASSTTVNYEQYF. The CDR3 bases are TGTGCCAGCAGTACGACAGTAAACTACGAGCAGTACTTC.